The present entry profiles one T cell receptor beta chain with its context. Its antigen is still unknown. This record comes from a study of long-term antiretroviral therapy in people with HIV. Study conclusions and caveats: With ART, diversity went up but was still lower than in transplant donor controls.

Every participant gave one or more pre-ART and two or more post-ART PBMC samples. In germline, CDR1 is SEHNR, CDR2 FQNEAQ (reference sequence). CDR3 length: 15 residues. The V end was cut by 1 base, the J end by 10 bases, with 14 bases between. With survey level as its setting, the immunoSEQ assay was v3.0. The data were produced by immunoSEQ multiplex PCR, yet TCRdb's version contains in-frame clones alone and is incomplete. The sample lists approximately 17,000 clones, approximately 84% seen once, with approximately 14% in the top ten. Specimen: unsorted PBMCs, collected about 1.3 years before starting antiretroviral therapy. The TCR comes from a young man with HIV. The chain carries TRBV7-9 and TRBJ1-6, with a possible D match to TRBD1 (6 bases). The CDR3 bases are TGTGCCAGCAGCTTAGACCGCTCCAGGGGATCACCCCTCCACTTT. Its translation: CASSLDRSRGSPLHF.